The clone carrying this T cell receptor beta chain was detected once. Its antigen is undetermined. One base away lies a much larger clone, so this may be a sequencing read error. These data come from a study of Graves' ophthalmopathy and Graves' hyperthyroidism. General study points: Clonotypes were expanded in thyroid at above 0.001 frequency, and most also appeared in blood.

Per the germline V gene, CDR1 is MDHEN and CDR2 is SYDVKM. This CDR3 is built from 18 residues. Amplified material comprised TCR beta CDR3 regions derived from RNA transcripts. The workflow started with a first-round RT-PCR run with HTBI primers and then moved on to a second-round multiplex PCR. TCRdb reprocessed the multiplex PCR reads with MiXCR, giving one entry per CDR3 protein. The data contain about 370,000 distinct CDR3 sequences, about 17% of them singletons. The term stable hyperthyroidism indicated an absence of ophthalmopathy within 18 months of follow-up. The chain recombines TRBV28 with TRBJ2-2, with TRBD2 matching over 13 bases. The sequence was obtained from an adult woman with stable Graves' hyperthyroidism. The specimen sequenced was peripheral blood. The CDR3 protein is CASSLNLLAGGTTEEVFF. CDR3 DNA: TGTGCCAGCAGCCTAAACCTACTAGCGGGAGGGACGACCGAGGAGGTGTTTTTT.